This T cell receptor beta chain was recovered during a study of blood T cell repertoires in COVID-19. As for the study in general: The United States, Italy and Spain were the sources of the acute and convalescent COVID-19 samples.

Germline CDR1 and CDR2: SNHLY and FYNNEI. The V end lost 1 base, the J end lost 6 bases, and 13 bases lay between the germline ends. The length of the CDR3 is 15 residues. Generated by immunoSEQ multiplex PCR, the TCRdb table keeps only in-frame clones and is missing some. The sample has 250,000 to 300,000 clones, just over 90% seen once. This clonotype was sampled from a woman younger than 45 with COVID-19, enrolled during active disease. The sequenced sample was peripheral blood. This chain links TRBV2 with TRBJ1-5; a weak D match, TRBD1 (6 bases). The CDR3 protein is CASSEGGQPIQPQHF. CDR3 nucleotide sequence: TGTGCCAGCAGTGAAGGTGGACAGCCAATTCAGCCCCAGCATTTT.